These 10 T cell receptor beta chains were all obtained from the same sample, sequenced in a study of blood T cells in healthy people across ages. A second 7 to 11 cycle PCR used barcoded and J-beta primers. TCRdb independently ran MiXCR on the 5' RACE reads; one entry per CDR3 protein. The profile shows 1,800,000 or so distinct CDR3 sequences, about two fifths of them singletons. Specimen: blood. The receptors shown here come from a human donor in good health.

The chain joins TRBV12-3 or TRBV12-4 to TRBJ2-5, with 7 bases matching TRBD2. V lost 4 bases and J lost 1; bases outside the gene matches: 9. This CDR3 contains 16 residues. The CDR3 DNA is TGTGCCAGCAGTTACGTGGCCGGGGGGTTCCAAGAGACCCAGTACTTC. Its protein is CASSYVAGGFQETQYF.

This clonotype has a handful of counts. The chain employs TRBV12-3 or TRBV12-4 and TRBJ2-4, with 11 bases identical to TRBD1. The junction had 8 bases not matched to a gene; V was cut back by 6 bases and J by 1 base. The CDR3 spans 17 residues. CDR3 coding DNA: TGTGCCAGCAGCTACCGGGACAGGGGGGTCGCCAAAAACATTCAGTACTTC. As protein: CASSYRDRGVAKNIQYF.

J is TRBJ2-1 and V is TRBV7-2; D tentatively fits TRBD1 or TRBD2 (5 bases each). V lost 5 bases and J 7 bases, leaving 9 bases between the germline ends. Germline loops: CDR1 SGHTA, CDR2 FQGNSA. This CDR3 has 12 residues. The CDR3 region has the DNA TGTGCCAGCAGCGGGGGTATAAATGAGCAGTTCTTC. Translating gives CASSGGINEQFF.

The chain employs TRBV7-2 and TRBJ2-5; D gene unclear. V lost 7 bases, J lost 1 base, and 10 bases lay in between. The CDR3 consists of 13 residues. Germline V gene lookup returns CDR1 SGHTA and CDR2 FQGNSA. The CDR3 sequence: CASNYNLQETQYF. CDR3 DNA sequence: TGTGCCAGCAACTACAACCTCCAAGAGACCCAGTACTTC. Drawing the rest from reference TRBV7-2 and TRBJ2-5, the complete variable domain is GAGVSQSPSNKVTEKGKDVELRCDPISGHTALYWYRQSLGQGLEFLIYFQGNSAPDKSGLPSDRFSAERTGGSVSTLTIQRTQQEDSAVYLCASNYNLQETQYFGPGTRLLVL.

This clonotype was counted a few times. This chain uses TRBV3-1 with TRBJ1-5; D possibly corresponds to TRBD1 (5 bases). The CDR3 has 13 residues. Trimming removed 6 bases from V and 5 bases from J, with 11 bases in between. Looked up from germline, CDR1 is LGHDT and CDR2 is YNNKEL (reference sequence). The DNA for the CDR3 is TGTGCCAGCAGTCGACGGGGGTATCAGCCCCAGCATTTT. It codes for CASSRRGYQPQHF.

V gene TRBV5-1 combines with J gene TRBJ2-5; TRBD2 agrees at 9 bases. The CDR3 length is 15 residues. Germline V gene lookup returns CDR1 SGHRS and CDR2 YFSETQ. J lost 4 bases, V lost 5 bases, and 9 bases had no gene match. The CDR3 is CASSDLAGQRETQYF. CDR3 nucleotides: TGCGCCAGCAGTGACCTAGCGGGGCAACGAGAGACCCAGTACTTC.

The chain uses TRBV15 and TRBJ1-2; 11 positions match TRBD1. The CDR3 is made up of 16 amino acids. CDR1 LNHNV and CDR2 YYDKDF come from the germline V gene (reference sequence). V shed 2 bases and J 7 bases; nucleotides not matched to a gene: 9. This CDR3 reads CATSRLPDRGLGGYTF. The CDR3 DNA sequence: TGTGCCACCAGCAGACTGCCGGACAGGGGGCTTGGTGGCTACACCTTC.

The rearrangement uses TRBV5-6 and TRBJ2-1; 9 bases are shared with TRBD1. Trimming removed 8 bases from V and 7 bases from J; junction bases left unmatched: 7. The CDR3 extends over 13 amino acids. Germline V lookup: CDR1 SGHDT, CDR2 YYEEEE. CDR3 nucleotide sequence: TGTGCCAGACTACAGGGGGCCCCAAATGAGCAGTTCTTC. This gives the protein CARLQGAPNEQFF.

V gene TRBV3-1 combines with J gene TRBJ2-3; a weak D match, TRBD2 (5 bases). Germline CDR1 and CDR2: LGHDT and YNNKEL (reference sequence). The CDR3 is 15 residues long. V shed 1 base and J shed 2 bases, with 10 bases lying between them. In DNA, the CDR3 is TGTGCCAGCAGCCAAGTCAACGGGGACACAGATACGCAGTATTTT. This codes for CASSQVNGDTDTQYF.

The CDR3 sequence is CASSYRDQQRGGQFF. The CDR3 nucleotides are TGTGCCAGCAGTTACCGCGATCAACAGCGTGGTGGGCAGTTCTTC. The chain is built from TRBV6-2 or TRBV6-3 and TRBJ2-1, with no clear D. V lost 2 bases, J lost 12 bases, and 20 bases lay in between. The germline CDR1 and CDR2 sequences are MNHEY and SVGEGT. There are 15 residues in the CDR3.